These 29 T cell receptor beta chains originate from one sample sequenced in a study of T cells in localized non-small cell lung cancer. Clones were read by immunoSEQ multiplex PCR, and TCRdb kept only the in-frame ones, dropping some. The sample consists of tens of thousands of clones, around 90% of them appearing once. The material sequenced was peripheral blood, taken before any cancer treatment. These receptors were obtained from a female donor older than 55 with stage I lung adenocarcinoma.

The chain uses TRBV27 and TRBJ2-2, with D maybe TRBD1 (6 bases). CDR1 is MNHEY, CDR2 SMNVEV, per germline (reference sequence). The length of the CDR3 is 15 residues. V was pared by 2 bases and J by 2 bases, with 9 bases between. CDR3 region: CASSLQGRNTGELFF. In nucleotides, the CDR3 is TGTGCCAGCAGTTTACAGGGGCGCAACACCGGGGAGCTGTTTTTT.

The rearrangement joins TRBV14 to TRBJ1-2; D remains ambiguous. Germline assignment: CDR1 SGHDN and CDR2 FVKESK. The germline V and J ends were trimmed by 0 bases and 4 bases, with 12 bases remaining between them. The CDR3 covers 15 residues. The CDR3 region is CASSQDLARAYGYTF. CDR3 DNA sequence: TGTGCCAGCAGCCAAGATTTAGCCAGAGCCTATGGCTACACCTTC.

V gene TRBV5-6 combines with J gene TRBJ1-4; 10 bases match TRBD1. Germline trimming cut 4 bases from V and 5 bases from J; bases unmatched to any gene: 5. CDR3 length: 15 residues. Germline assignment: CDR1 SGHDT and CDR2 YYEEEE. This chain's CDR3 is CASSHRTGGNEKLFF. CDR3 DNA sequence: TGTGCCAGCAGCCACCGGACAGGGGGGAATGAAAAACTGTTTTTT.

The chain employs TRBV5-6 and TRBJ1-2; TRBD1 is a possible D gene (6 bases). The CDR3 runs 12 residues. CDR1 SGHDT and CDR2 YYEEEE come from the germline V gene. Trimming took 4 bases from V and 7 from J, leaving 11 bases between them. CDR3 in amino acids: CASSLTGLGYTF. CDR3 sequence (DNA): TGTGCCAGCAGCCTAACAGGGCTTGGCTACACCTTC.

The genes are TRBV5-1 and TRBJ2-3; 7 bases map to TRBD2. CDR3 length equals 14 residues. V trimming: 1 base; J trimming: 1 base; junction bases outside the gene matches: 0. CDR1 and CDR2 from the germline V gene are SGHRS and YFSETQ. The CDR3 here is CASSLSGGTDTQYF. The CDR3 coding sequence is TGCGCCAGCAGCTTGAGCGGGGGCACAGATACGCAGTATTTT. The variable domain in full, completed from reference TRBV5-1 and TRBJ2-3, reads KAGVTQTPRYLIKTRGQQVTLSCSPISGHRSVSWYQQTPGQGLQFLFEYFSETQRNKGNFPGRFSGRQFSNSRSEMNVSTLELGDSALYLCASSLSGGTDTQYFGPGTRLTVL.

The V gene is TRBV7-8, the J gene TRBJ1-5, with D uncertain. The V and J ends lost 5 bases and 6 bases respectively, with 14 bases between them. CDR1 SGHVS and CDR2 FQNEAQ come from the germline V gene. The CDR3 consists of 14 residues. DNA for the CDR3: TGTGCCAGCAGCGCCGGAACGGGTGGTCAGCCCCAGCATTTT. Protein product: CASSAGTGGQPQHF.

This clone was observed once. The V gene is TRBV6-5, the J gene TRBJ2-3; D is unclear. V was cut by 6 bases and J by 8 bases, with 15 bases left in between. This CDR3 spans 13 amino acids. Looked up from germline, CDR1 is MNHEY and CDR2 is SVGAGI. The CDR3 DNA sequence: TGTGCCAGCAGGGCTTTACTCTCTACTACGCAGTATTTT. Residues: CASRALLSTTQYF.

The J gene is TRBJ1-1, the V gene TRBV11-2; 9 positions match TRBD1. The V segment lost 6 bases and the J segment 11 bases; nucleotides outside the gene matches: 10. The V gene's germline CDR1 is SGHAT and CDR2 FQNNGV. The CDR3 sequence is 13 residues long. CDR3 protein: CASSPGQGGGAFF. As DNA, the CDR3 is TGTGCCAGCAGTCCGGGACAGGGAGGTGGGGCTTTCTTT. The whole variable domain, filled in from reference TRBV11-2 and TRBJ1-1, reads EAGVAQSPRYKIIEKRQSVAFWCNPISGHATLYWYQQILGQGPKLLIQFQNNGVVDDSQLPKDRFSAERLKGVDSTLKIQPAKLEDSAVYLCASSPGQGGGAFFGQGTRLTVV.

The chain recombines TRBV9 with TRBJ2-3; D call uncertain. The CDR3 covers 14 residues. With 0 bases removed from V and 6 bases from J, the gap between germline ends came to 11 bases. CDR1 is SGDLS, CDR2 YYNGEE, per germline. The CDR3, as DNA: TGTGCCAGCAGCGTAGCTACTATGGGTGATACGCAGTATTTT. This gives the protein CASSVATMGDTQYF.

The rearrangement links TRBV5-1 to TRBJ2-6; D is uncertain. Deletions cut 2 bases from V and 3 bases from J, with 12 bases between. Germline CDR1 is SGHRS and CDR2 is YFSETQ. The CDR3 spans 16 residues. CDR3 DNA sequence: TGCGCCAGCAGCTTCACTCCTACCCTTGGGGCCAACGTCCTGACTTTC. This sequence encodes CASSFTPTLGANVLTF.

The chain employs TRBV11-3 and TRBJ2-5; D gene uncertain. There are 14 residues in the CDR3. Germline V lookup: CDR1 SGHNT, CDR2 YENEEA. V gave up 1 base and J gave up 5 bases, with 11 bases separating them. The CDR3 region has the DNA TGTGCCAGCAGCTTAGGTTACCCCGGGGAGACCCAGTACTTC. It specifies CASSLGYPGETQYF.

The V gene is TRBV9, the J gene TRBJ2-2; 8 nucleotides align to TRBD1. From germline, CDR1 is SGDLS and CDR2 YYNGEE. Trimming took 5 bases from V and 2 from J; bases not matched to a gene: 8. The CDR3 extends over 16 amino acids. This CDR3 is CASSPTRGPNTGELFF. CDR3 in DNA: TGTGCCAGCAGTCCAACCAGGGGGCCAAACACCGGGGAGCTGTTTTTT.

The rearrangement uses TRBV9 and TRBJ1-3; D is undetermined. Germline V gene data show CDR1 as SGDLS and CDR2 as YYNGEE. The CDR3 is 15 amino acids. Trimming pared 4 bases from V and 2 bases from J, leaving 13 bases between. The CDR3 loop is CASSPGGPTGNTIYF. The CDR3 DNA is TGTGCCAGCAGCCCCGGCGGGCCAACTGGAAACACCATATATTTT.

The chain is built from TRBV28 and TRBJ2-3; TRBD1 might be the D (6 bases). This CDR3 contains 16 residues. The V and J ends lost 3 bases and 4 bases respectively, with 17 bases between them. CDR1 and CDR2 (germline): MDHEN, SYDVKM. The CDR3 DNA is TGTGCCAGCAGTTTCAATCATCGGGACACTTCAGATACGCAGTATTTT. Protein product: CASSFNHRDTSDTQYF.

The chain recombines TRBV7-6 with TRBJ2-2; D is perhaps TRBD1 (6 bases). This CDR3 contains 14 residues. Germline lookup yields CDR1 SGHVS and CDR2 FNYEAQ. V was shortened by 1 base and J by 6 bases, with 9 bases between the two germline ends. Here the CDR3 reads CASSLGGPAGELFF. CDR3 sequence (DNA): TGTGCCAGCAGCTTAGGGGGGCCGGCCGGGGAGCTGTTTTTT.

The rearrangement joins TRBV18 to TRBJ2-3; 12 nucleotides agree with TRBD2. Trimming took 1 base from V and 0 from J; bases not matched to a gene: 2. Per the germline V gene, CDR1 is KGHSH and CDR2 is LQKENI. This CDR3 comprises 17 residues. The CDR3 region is CASSPQTSGGSTDTQYF. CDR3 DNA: TGTGCCAGCTCACCACAGACTAGCGGGGGTAGCACAGATACGCAGTATTTT.

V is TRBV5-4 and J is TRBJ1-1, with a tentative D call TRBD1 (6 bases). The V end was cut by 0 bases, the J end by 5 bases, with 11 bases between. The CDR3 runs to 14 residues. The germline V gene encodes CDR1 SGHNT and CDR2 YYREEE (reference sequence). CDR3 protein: CASSLGRGQTEAFF. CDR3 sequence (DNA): TGTGCCAGCAGCTTGGGGCGGGGGCAAACTGAAGCTTTCTTT.

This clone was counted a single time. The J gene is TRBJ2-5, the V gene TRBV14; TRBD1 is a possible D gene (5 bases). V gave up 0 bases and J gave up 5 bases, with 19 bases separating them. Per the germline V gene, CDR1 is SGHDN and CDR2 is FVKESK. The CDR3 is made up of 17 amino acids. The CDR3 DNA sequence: TGTGCCAGCAGCCAAGATCCTACCCAGGGTAGAGAGGAGACCCAGTACTTC. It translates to CASSQDPTQGREETQYF.

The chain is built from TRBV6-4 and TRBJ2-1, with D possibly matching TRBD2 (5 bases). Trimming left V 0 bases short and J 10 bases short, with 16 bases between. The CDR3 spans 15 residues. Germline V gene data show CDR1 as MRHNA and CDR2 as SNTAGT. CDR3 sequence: CASSDSSSGRGEQFF. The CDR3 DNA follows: TGTGCCAGCAGTGACTCCAGCTCGGGCCGCGGGGAGCAGTTCTTC.

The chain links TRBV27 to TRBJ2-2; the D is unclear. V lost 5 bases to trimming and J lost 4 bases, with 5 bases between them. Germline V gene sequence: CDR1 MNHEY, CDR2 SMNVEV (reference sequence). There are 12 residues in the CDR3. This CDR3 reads CASSPLTGELFF. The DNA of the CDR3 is TGTGCCAGCAGTCCTCTCACCGGGGAGCTGTTTTTT.

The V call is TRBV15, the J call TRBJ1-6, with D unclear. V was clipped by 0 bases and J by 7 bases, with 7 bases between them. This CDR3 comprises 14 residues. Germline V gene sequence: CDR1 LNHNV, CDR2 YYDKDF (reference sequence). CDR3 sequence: CATSRDSGNSPLHF. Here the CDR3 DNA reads TGTGCCACCAGCAGAGATTCGGGGAATTCACCCCTCCACTTT. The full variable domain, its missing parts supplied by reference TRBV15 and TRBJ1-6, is DAMVIQNPRYQVTQFGKPVTLSCSQTLNHNVMYWYQQKSSQAPKLLFHYYDKDFNNEADTPDNFQSRRPNTSFCFLDIRSPGLGDTAMYLCATSRDSGNSPLHFGNGTRLTVT.

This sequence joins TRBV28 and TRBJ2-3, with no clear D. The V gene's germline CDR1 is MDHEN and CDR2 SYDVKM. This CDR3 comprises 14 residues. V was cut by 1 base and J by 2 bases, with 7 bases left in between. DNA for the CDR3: TGTGCCAGCAGTTTATTGGGTAACACAGATACGCAGTATTTT. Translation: CASSLLGNTDTQYF.

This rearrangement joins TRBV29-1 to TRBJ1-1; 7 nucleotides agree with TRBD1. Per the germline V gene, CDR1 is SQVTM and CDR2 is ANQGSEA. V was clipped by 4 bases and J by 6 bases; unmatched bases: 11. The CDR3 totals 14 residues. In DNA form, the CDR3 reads TGCAGCGTTGTTCAACGACAGGGTCGCGCTGAAGCTTTCTTT. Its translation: CSVVQRQGRAEAFF.

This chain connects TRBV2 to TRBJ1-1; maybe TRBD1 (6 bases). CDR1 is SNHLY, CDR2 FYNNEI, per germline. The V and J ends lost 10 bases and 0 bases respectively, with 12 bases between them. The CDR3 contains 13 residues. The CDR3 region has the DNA TGTGCCACCTCCCAGGGGTTGAACACTGAAGCTTTCTTT. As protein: CATSQGLNTEAFF.

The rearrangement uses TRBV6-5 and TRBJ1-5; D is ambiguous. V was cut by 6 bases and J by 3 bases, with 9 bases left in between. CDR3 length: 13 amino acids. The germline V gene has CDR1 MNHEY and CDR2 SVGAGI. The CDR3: CASRARDNQPQHF. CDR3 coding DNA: TGTGCCAGCAGAGCGCGGGACAATCAGCCCCAGCATTTT.

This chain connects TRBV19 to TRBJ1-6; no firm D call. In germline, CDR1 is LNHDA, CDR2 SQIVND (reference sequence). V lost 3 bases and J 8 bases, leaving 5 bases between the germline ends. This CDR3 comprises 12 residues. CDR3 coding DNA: TGTGCCAGTAGTATCGCATATTCACCCCTCCACTTT. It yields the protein CASSIAYSPLHF.

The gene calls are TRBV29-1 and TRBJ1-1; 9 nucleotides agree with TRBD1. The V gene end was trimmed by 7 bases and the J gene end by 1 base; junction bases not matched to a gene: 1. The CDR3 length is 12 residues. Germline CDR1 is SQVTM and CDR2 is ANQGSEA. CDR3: CSAGQGNTEAFF. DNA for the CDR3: TGCAGCGCGGGACAGGGGAACACTGAAGCTTTCTTT.

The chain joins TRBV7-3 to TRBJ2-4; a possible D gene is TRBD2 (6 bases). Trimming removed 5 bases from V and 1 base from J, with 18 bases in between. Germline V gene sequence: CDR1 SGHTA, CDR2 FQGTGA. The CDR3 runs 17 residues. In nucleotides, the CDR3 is TGTGCCAGCAGCGCCTTGACTAGGAGTCTGGCCAAAAACATTCAGTACTTC. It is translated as CASSALTRSLAKNIQYF.

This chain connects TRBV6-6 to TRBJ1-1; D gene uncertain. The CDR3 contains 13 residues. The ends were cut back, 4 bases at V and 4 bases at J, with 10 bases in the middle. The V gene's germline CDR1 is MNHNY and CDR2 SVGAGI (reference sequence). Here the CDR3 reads CASSWNRGTEAFF. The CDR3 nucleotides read TGTGCCAGCAGTTGGAACCGTGGCACTGAAGCTTTCTTT.